This T cell receptor beta chain was recovered during a study of T cell changes during pregnancy in multiple sclerosis. Generated by immunoSEQ multiplex PCR, the TCRdb table keeps only in-frame clones and is missing some. Of about 70,000 clones listed, more than 80% are singletons. Germline lookup yields CDR1 SGHRS and CDR2 YFSETQ. The CDR3 extends over 16 amino acids. Between the trimmed V and J ends, which lost 4 bases and 2 bases, there was a span of 17 bases. Here the sequenced sample was peripheral blood, taken in the second trimester of pregnancy. The V call is TRBV5-1, the J call TRBJ2-3, with a tentative D call TRBD2 (7 bases). The receptor comes from a female donor in good health, enrolled as a control in a pregnancy study. CDR3 sequence (DNA): TGCGCCAGCAGCCCACAGGGCGGGGGCCCCACAGATACGCAGTATTTT. Amino acid sequence: CASSPQGGGPTDTQYF.